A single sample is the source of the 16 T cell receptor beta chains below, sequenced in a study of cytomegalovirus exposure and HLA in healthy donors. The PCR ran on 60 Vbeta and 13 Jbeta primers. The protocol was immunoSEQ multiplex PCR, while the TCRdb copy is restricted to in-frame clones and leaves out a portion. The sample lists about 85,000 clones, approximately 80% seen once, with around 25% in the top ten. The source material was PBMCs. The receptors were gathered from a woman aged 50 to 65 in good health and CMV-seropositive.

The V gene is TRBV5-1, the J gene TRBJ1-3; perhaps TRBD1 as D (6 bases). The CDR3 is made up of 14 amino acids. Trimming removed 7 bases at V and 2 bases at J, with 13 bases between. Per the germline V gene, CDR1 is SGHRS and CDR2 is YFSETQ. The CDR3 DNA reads TGCGCCAGCCGCACAGGGTATGCTGGAAACACCATATATTTT. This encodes CASRTGYAGNTIYF.

CDR3 sequence (DNA): TGTGCCAGCAGCAAGACAGGGATGAACACTGAAGCTTTCTTT. Protein product: CASSKTGMNTEAFF. The genes are TRBV25-1 and TRBJ1-1, with 7 bases fitting TRBD1. Germline CDR1 reads MGHDK; CDR2 reads SYGVNS. The V segment lost 6 bases and the J segment 0 bases; nucleotides outside the gene matches: 4. The length of the CDR3 is 14 residues.

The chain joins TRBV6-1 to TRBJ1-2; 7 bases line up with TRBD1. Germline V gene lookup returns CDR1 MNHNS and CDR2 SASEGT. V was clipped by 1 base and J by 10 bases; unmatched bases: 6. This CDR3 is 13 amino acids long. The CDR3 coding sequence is TGTGCCAGCAGTGAAGGACAGGGTGATACCTACACCTTC. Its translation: CASSEGQGDTYTF.

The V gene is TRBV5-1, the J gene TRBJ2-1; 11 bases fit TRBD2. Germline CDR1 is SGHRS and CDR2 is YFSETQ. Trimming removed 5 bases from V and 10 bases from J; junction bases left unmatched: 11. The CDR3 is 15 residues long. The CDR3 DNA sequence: TGCGCCAGCAGTTTACTTAGCGGGGGGGCATCCGAGCAGTTCTTC. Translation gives CASSLLSGGASEQFF. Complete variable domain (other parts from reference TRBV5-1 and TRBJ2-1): KAGVTQTPRYLIKTRGQQVTLSCSPISGHRSVSWYQQTPGQGLQFLFEYFSETQRNKGNFPGRFSGRQFSNSRSEMNVSTLELGDSALYLCASSLLSGGASEQFFGPGTRLTVL.

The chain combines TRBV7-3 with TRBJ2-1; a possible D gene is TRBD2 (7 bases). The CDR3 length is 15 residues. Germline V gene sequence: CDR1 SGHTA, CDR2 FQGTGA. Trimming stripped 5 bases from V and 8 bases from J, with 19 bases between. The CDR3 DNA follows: TGTGCCAGCAGCACCCGCTTTGGCGGGGGCGATGAGCAGTTCTTC. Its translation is CASSTRFGGGDEQFF. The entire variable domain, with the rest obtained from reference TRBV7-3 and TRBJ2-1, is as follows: GAGVSQTPSNKVTEKGKYVELRCDPISGHTALYWYRQSLGQGPEFLIYFQGTGAADDSGLPNDRFFAVRPEGSVSTLKIQRTERGDSAVYLCASSTRFGGGDEQFFGPGTRLTVL.

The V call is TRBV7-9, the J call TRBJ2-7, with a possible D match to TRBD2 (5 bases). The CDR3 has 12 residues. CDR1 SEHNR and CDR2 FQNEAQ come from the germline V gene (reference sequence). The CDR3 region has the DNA TGTTCCAGCAGCTCAACTAGTTTTGAGCAGTACGTC. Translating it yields CSSSSTSFEQYV.

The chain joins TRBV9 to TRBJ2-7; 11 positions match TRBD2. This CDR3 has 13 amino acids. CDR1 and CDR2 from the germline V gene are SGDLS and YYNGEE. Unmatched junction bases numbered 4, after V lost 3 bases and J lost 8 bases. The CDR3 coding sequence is TGTGCCAGCAGCGACCTAGCGGGGGGTAAGCAGTACTTC. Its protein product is CASSDLAGGKQYF.

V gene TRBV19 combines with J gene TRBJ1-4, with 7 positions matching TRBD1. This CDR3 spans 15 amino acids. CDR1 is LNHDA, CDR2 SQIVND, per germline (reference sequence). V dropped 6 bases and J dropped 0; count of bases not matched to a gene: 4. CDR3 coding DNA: TGTGCCAGTAGCACCGGGACAGCAACTAATGAAAAACTGTTTTTT. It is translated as CASSTGTATNEKLFF. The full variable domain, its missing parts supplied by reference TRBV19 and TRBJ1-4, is DGGITQSPKYLFRKEGQNVTLSCEQNLNHDAMYWYRQDPGQGLRLIYYSQIVNDFQKGDIAEGYSVSREKKESFPLTVTSAQKNPTAFYLCASSTGTATNEKLFFGSGTQLSVL.

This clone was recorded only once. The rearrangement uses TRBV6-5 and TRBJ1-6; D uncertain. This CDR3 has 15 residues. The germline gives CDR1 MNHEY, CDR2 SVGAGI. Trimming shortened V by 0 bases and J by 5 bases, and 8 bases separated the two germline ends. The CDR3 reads CASSYSNRDNSPLHF. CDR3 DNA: TGTGCCAGCAGTTACTCGAACCGAGATAATTCACCCCTCCACTTT.

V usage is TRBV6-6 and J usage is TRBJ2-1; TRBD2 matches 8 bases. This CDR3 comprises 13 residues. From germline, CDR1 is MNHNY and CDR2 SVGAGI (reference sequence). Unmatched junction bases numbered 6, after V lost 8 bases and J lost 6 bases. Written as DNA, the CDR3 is TGTGCCAGCTCTGAGGCGGGAGGCAATGAGCAGTTCTTC. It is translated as CASSEAGGNEQFF.

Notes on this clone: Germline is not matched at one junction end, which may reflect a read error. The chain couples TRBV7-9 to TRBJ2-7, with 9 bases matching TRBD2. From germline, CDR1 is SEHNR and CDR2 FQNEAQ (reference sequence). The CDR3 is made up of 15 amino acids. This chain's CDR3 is CSSSTGRGGLNEQYF. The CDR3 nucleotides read TGTTCCAGCAGTACCGGGCGGGGGGGCCTGAACGAGCAGTACTTC.

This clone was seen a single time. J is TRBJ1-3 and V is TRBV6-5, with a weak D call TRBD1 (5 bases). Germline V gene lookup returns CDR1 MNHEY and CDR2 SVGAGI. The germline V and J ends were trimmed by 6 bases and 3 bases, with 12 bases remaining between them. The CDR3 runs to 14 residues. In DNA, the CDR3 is TGTGCCAGCAGGGACATCACCATTGGAAACACCATATATTTT. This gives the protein CASRDITIGNTIYF.

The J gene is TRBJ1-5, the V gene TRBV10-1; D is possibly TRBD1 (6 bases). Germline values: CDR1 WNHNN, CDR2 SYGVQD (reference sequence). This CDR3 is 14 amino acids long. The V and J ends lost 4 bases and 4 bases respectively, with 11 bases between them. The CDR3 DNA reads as TGCGCCAGCAGTGCGGGGGGCCCGAATCAGCCCCAGCATTTT. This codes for CASSAGGPNQPQHF.

The CDR3 loop is CASSLSGDRYNEQFF. CDR3 bases: TGCGCCAGCAGCTTGAGCGGGGACCGTTACAATGAGCAGTTCTTC. The chain links TRBV5-1 to TRBJ2-1; 7 bases line up with TRBD2. V lost 1 base, J lost 4 bases, and 5 bases stayed unmatched. Germline assignment: CDR1 SGHRS and CDR2 YFSETQ. CDR3 length: 15 amino acids. Together with reference TRBV5-1 and TRBJ2-1, the CDR3 gives the full variable domain: KAGVTQTPRYLIKTRGQQVTLSCSPISGHRSVSWYQQTPGQGLQFLFEYFSETQRNKGNFPGRFSGRQFSNSRSEMNVSTLELGDSALYLCASSLSGDRYNEQFFGPGTRLTVL.

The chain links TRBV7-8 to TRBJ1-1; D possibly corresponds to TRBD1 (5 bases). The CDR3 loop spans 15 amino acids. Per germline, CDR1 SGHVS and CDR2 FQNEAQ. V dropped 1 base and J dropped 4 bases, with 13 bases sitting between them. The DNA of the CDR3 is TGTGCCAGCAGCTTAGTGGGGGGAGTCGCCACTGAAGCTTTCTTT. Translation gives CASSLVGGVATEAFF.

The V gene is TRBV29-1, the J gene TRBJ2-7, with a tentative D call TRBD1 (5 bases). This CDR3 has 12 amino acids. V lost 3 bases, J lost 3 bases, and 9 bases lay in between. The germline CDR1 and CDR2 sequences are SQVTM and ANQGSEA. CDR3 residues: CSVEWQGYEQYF. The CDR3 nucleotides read TGCAGCGTTGAGTGGCAGGGCTACGAGCAGTACTTC.